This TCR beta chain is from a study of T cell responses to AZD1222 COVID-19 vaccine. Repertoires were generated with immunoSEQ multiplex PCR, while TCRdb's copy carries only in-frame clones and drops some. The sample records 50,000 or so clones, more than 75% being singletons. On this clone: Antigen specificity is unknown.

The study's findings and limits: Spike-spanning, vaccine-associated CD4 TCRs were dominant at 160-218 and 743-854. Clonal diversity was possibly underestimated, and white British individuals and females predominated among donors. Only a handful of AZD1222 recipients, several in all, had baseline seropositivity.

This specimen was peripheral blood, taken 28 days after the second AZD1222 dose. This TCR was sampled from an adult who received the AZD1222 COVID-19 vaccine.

CDR3 DNA: TGTGCCAGCAGCCAATTGGTCAGGATAAACACTGAAGCTTTCTTT. Protein sequence: CASSQLVRINTEAFF. The chain carries TRBV16 and TRBJ1-1; D gene ambiguous. Germline assignment: CDR1 KGHSY and CDR2 FQNENV. The V gene lost 1 base and the J gene lost 2 bases, with 11 bases spanning the gap. This CDR3 spans 15 amino acids.